The count of the clone carrying this T cell receptor (beta chain) is one. The CDR3 length is 13 residues. V was shortened by 10 bases and J by 0 bases, with 12 bases between the two germline ends. The germline CDR1 and CDR2 sequences are SNHLY and FYNNEI. These data come from a study of shared clonotypes between healthy human individuals. Assay used: immunoSEQ multiplex PCR; TCRdb lists only in-frame clones, some missing. This sample has almost 750,000 clones, with approximately 72% found just once. The sequence was obtained from a woman in her 30s in good health. This chain uses TRBV2 with TRBJ2-5; weak D call: TRBD2 (6 bases). Sequencing used memory CD4+ T cells sorted from blood. Subset given: CD45RA-negative fraction. CDR3 sequence: CANPLADQETQYF. CDR3 coding DNA: TGTGCCAACCCACTAGCAGACCAAGAGACCCAGTACTTC.